This T cell receptor beta chain was sequenced for a study of T cell repertoires in cytomegalovirus infection. TCRdb independently ran MiXCR on the reads; one entry per CDR3 protein. The sample contains roughly 920,000 distinct CDR3 sequences, roughly 31% of which appear only once. A remark on this clonotype: As yet, its antigen is unknown.

V was pared by 0 bases and J by 0 bases, with 5 bases of the junction left unmatched. CDR3 length equals 16 residues. Germline V gene data show CDR1 as MGHRA and CDR2 as YSYEKL. This sequence was found in a human donor in good health (CMV status not recorded). Some clones in this sample may be carry-over from other donors' samples. V usage is TRBV4-1 and J usage is TRBJ2-7, with 7 bases that match TRBD2. The sequencing used cultured CD8+ T cells from PBMCs, collected from culture after CMV antigen stimulation. CDR3 sequence: CASSQETSLSSYEQYV. The CDR3 DNA follows: TGCGCCAGCAGCCAAGAGACTAGCCTTAGCTCCTACGAGCAGTACGTC.